A single sample is the source of the 27 T cell receptor beta chains below, sequenced in a study of blood T cell repertoires in COVID-19. Profiled with immunoSEQ multiplex PCR; TCRdb holds only in-frame clones, not every one. Found here are some 100,000 clones, just over 90% of them singletons; the top ten hold about 1%. The sample taken for sequencing was peripheral blood. The source is a man aged 55-75 years with acute or convalescent COVID-19.

This chain links TRBV6-4 with TRBJ2-1; 11 nucleotides line up with TRBD2. The CDR3 loop spans 15 amino acids. V dropped 5 bases and J dropped 7; count of bases not matched to a gene: 7. Germline CDR1 reads MRHNA; CDR2 reads SNTAGT. For the CDR3, the DNA is TGTGCCAGCAGTCTTAGCGGGAGGGCAGGGAATGAGCAGTTCTTC. The encoded protein is CASSLSGRAGNEQFF.

The rearrangement joins TRBV5-4 to TRBJ2-2; tentative D call: TRBD2 (5 bases). The CDR3 covers 16 residues. Germline CDR1 and CDR2: SGHNT and YYREEE (reference sequence). Deletions cut 1 base from V and 0 bases from J, with 10 bases between. This chain's CDR3 is CASSLPPGSNTGELFF. CDR3 coding DNA: TGTGCCAGCAGCTTGCCCCCGGGGTCGAACACCGGGGAGCTGTTTTTT.

The CDR3 region has the DNA TGTGCCAGCAGTTTGGGGAGGAATGAGCAGTTCTTC. It yields the protein CASSLGRNEQFF. The chain has TRBV12-3 or TRBV12-4 and TRBJ2-1; the D gene is possibly TRBD2 (6 bases). The V end lost 3 bases, the J end lost 7 bases, and 7 bases lay between the germline ends. The CDR3 totals 12 residues.

The V call is TRBV5-1, the J call TRBJ1-2, with no clear D. This CDR3 comprises 13 residues. CDR1 and CDR2 from the germline V gene are SGHRS and YFSETQ. V gave up 0 bases and J gave up 2 bases, with 5 bases separating them. The CDR3 region is CASSLGGNYGYTF. CDR3 coding DNA: TGCGCCAGCAGCTTGGGAGGAAACTATGGCTACACCTTC. Looking up the rest from reference TRBV5-1 and TRBJ1-2 gives the full variable domain: KAGVTQTPRYLIKTRGQQVTLSCSPISGHRSVSWYQQTPGQGLQFLFEYFSETQRNKGNFPGRFSGRQFSNSRSEMNVSTLELGDSALYLCASSLGGNYGYTFGSGTRLTVV.

This clone came up once. The chain employs TRBV7-9 and TRBJ2-1, with a tentative D call TRBD2 (6 bases). The germline V gene encodes CDR1 SEHNR and CDR2 FQNEAQ (reference sequence). The V end lost 6 bases, the J end lost 2 bases, and 14 bases lay between the germline ends. There are 15 residues in the CDR3. Here the CDR3 DNA reads TGTGCCAGCAGTCGAATTAGCGGAGCCTACAATGAGCAGTTCTTC. This encodes CASSRISGAYNEQFF.

V and J are TRBV21-1 and TRBJ2-2; the listed D gene, TRBD2, was not tested against the DNA. TRBV21-1 is marked as a pseudogene. The length of the CDR3 is 21 residues. CDR3 sequence: CASSKESMSSRRARGAGELFF. The CDR3, as DNA: TGTGCCAGCAGCAAAGAGAGTATGTCTAGCCGGAGGGCACGAGGCGCCGGGGAGCTGTTTTTT.

The rearrangement joins TRBV5-1 to TRBJ2-1; tentative D call: TRBD2 (6 bases). With 4 bases removed from V and 0 bases from J, the gap between germline ends came to 29 bases. The CDR3 runs to 21 residues. Looked up from germline, CDR1 is SGHRS and CDR2 is YFSETQ. CDR3 protein: CASSPNVVSAGLPSSYNEQFF. CDR3 coding DNA: TGCGCCAGCAGCCCAAACGTTGTGTCCGCAGGACTACCGAGCTCCTACAATGAGCAGTTCTTC.

V gene TRBV30 combines with J gene TRBJ2-3, with TRBD1 identical over 10 bases. Unmatched junction bases numbered 7, after V lost 7 bases and J lost 0 bases. The CDR3 covers 15 residues. Germline V CDR1 and CDR2: GTSNPN, SVGIG (reference sequence). This chain's CDR3 is CASETGGGSTDTQYF. DNA for the CDR3: TGTGCCTCAGAGACAGGGGGCGGGAGCACAGATACGCAGTATTTT.

V gene TRBV10-2 combines with J gene TRBJ1-2; D is ambiguous. V was cut by 0 bases and J by 11 bases, with 13 bases left in between. There are 13 residues in the CDR3. Germline assignment: CDR1 WSHSY and CDR2 SAAADI. The CDR3 spells CASSESTPLEYTF. The DNA for the CDR3 is TGCGCCAGCAGTGAGTCGACCCCTTTGGAGTACACCTTC.

The V and J genes are TRBV12-3 or TRBV12-4 and TRBJ2-3; D is uncertain. The CDR3 loop spans 12 amino acids. Trimming pared 7 bases from V and 7 bases from J, leaving 12 bases between. CDR3 protein: CASTLTPNTQYF. CDR3 coding DNA: TGTGCCAGCACCCTAACCCCGAATACGCAGTATTTT.

This chain joins TRBV19 and TRBJ1-5; D perhaps matches TRBD1 (6 bases). CDR1 and CDR2 (germline): LNHDA, SQIVND (reference sequence). The CDR3 runs 15 residues. Trimming shortened V by 4 bases and J by 6 bases, and 16 bases separated the two germline ends. DNA for the CDR3: TGTGCCAGTAGTACCCCCCCAGGGGCGGGTCAGCCCCAGCATTTT. Translation gives CASSTPPGAGQPQHF. Full variable domain (missing parts from reference TRBV19 and TRBJ1-5): DGGITQSPKYLFRKEGQNVTLSCEQNLNHDAMYWYRQDPGQGLRLIYYSQIVNDFQKGDIAEGYSVSREKKESFPLTVTSAQKNPTAFYLCASSTPPGAGQPQHFGDGTRLSIL.

The chain recombines TRBV15 with TRBJ2-5, with D perhaps TRBD1 (6 bases). Germline V gene lookup returns CDR1 LNHNV and CDR2 YYDKDF (reference sequence). This CDR3 region has 15 residues. Trimming took 2 bases from V and 0 from J, leaving 10 bases between them. The CDR3 is CATSRSRDNQETQYF. Here the CDR3 DNA reads TGTGCCACCAGCAGATCACGGGACAACCAAGAGACCCAGTACTTC.

CDR3 coding DNA: TGTGCCAGTATCGCCCTAGCCGGGACCGGGGAGCTGTTTTTT. Residues: CASIALAGTGELFF. The chain has TRBV19 and TRBJ2-2; a weak D match, TRBD2 (5 bases). Trimming left V 7 bases short and J 5 bases short, with 14 bases between. Germline V lookup: CDR1 LNHDA, CDR2 SQIVND (reference sequence). This CDR3 has 14 amino acids.

V and J are TRBV5-4 and TRBJ2-3; TRBD2 agrees at 11 bases. This CDR3 has 17 amino acids. V gave up 0 bases and J gave up 3 bases; unmatched junction bases: 6. The V gene's germline CDR1 is SGHNT and CDR2 YYREEE (reference sequence). The CDR3 DNA sequence: TGTGCCAGCAGCTTGGGACTAGCGGGAAGGGCAACAGATACGCAGTATTTT. Its protein is CASSLGLAGRATDTQYF.

This sequence joins TRBV24-1 and TRBJ2-1; D perhaps matches TRBD2 (6 bases). The length of the CDR3 is 19 residues. V lost 1 base and J 1 base, leaving 19 bases between the germline ends. CDR1 is KGHDR, CDR2 SFDVKD, per germline. The CDR3 DNA sequence: TGTGCCACCAGTGATTTCAGGGTAGCGGAGGGGTCTTCCTACAATGAGCAGTTCTTC. It encodes CATSDFRVAEGSSYNEQFF.

The chain recombines TRBV5-4 with TRBJ1-1, with TRBD1 as a possible D gene (6 bases). The CDR3 has 14 amino acids. Trimming stripped 4 bases from V and 0 bases from J, with 10 bases between. Germline V gene data show CDR1 as SGHNT and CDR2 as YYREEE (reference sequence). CDR3 region: CASSREGVNTEAFF. The CDR3 DNA reads as TGTGCCAGCAGCCGCGAGGGGGTGAACACTGAAGCTTTCTTT.

DNA for the CDR3: TGTGCCAGCACCCACGTGGGGCTCGGCACCGGGGAGCTGTTTTTT. Amino acid sequence: CASTHVGLGTGELFF. The chain uses TRBV6-5 and TRBJ2-2, with a weak D call TRBD1 (5 bases). V gave up 7 bases and J gave up 4 bases, with 16 bases separating them. This CDR3 has 15 residues. Germline CDR1 is MNHEY and CDR2 is SVGAGI.

V and J are TRBV19 and TRBJ2-7; 7 bases fit TRBD2. This CDR3 is 14 amino acids long. Looked up from germline, CDR1 is LNHDA and CDR2 is SQIVND (reference sequence). The trim removed 1 base at V and 7 bases at J, leaving 7 bases unmatched. The CDR3 region is CASSIASGSPEQYF. The CDR3 DNA reads TGTGCCAGTAGTATAGCTAGCGGTTCGCCGGAGCAGTACTTC.

This chain joins TRBV24-1 and TRBJ1-5, with a weak D call TRBD1 (5 bases). From germline, CDR1 is KGHDR and CDR2 SFDVKD. The V and J ends lost 9 bases and 6 bases respectively, with 17 bases between them. The CDR3 has 14 residues. CDR3 in amino acids: CATLFRDLGQPQHF. The CDR3 DNA sequence: TGTGCCACCCTTTTCAGGGATTTGGGTCAGCCCCAGCATTTT.

CDR3 sequence: CASTQTGGGYNEQFF. CDR3 nucleotides: TGTGCCAGCACTCAGACAGGGGGGGGCTACAATGAGCAGTTCTTC. This sequence joins TRBV27 and TRBJ2-1, with TRBD1 matching over 9 bases. Germline CDR1 is MNHEY and CDR2 is SMNVEV (reference sequence). CDR3 size: 15 residues. J lost 3 bases, V lost 7 bases, and 7 bases had no gene match.

The CDR3 loop reads CASSQDSRPRDTQYF. The CDR3 DNA reads as TGTGCCAGCAGCCAAGATTCCCGTCCCAGGGATACGCAGTATTTT. The genes are TRBV3-1 (or the pseudogene TRBV3-2) and TRBJ2-3, with D hard to call. Germline CDR1 LGHDT, CDR2 YNNKEL (reference sequence). The CDR3 has 15 residues. V shed 0 bases and J shed 6 bases, with 13 bases lying between them.

This clone was observed once. The chain uses TRBV30 and TRBJ2-3; 8 bases line up with TRBD2. Germline CDR1 and CDR2: GTSNPN and SVGIG (reference sequence). The CDR3 length is 15 residues. J gave up 1 base and V 0 bases, and 3 bases lay outside the gene matches. This chain's CDR3 is CAWSVQAGGTDTQYF. CDR3 in DNA: TGTGCCTGGAGTGTACAAGCGGGAGGCACAGATACGCAGTATTTT.

Only one count was recorded for this clone. The chain recombines TRBV24-1 with TRBJ2-3; TRBD2 might be the D (6 bases). CDR3 size: 14 residues. Germline loops: CDR1 KGHDR, CDR2 SFDVKD. V was trimmed by 2 bases and J by 6 bases, leaving 11 bases between them. CDR3 loop: CATSDWGDVDTQYF. The CDR3 coding sequence is TGTGCCACCAGTGATTGGGGGGATGTCGATACGCAGTATTTT.

V gene TRBV28 combines with J gene TRBJ2-2, with unresolved D. The germline V gene encodes CDR1 MDHEN and CDR2 SYDVKM. This CDR3 is 12 amino acids long. V gave up 6 bases and J gave up 3 bases, with 5 bases separating them. The CDR3 bases are TGTGCCAGCAGCCGGTACACCGGGGAGCTGTTTTTT. It translates to CASSRYTGELFF.

This rearrangement joins TRBV9 to TRBJ1-1; maybe TRBD1 (6 bases). With 0 bases removed from V and 5 bases from J, the gap between germline ends came to 11 bases. CDR1 is SGDLS and CDR2 is YYNGEE in the germline V gene. The CDR3 runs 14 residues. In DNA, the CDR3 is TGTGCCAGCAGCGTAGTGGGGGCTTGGACTGAAGCTTTCTTT. Translated, it gives CASSVVGAWTEAFF. Based on the CDR3 plus reference TRBV9 and TRBJ1-1, the full variable domain is DSGVTQTPKHLITATGQRVTLRCSPRSGDLSVYWYQQSLDQGLQFLIQYYNGEERAKGNILERFSAQQFPDLHSELNLSSLELGDSALYFCASSVVGAWTEAFFGQGTRLTVV.

The chain carries TRBV6-5 and TRBJ1-1; 8 bases agree with TRBD1. The V segment lost 3 bases and the J segment 2 bases; nucleotides outside the gene matches: 5. This CDR3 region has 15 residues. Germline V CDR1 and CDR2: MNHEY, SVGAGI. Here the CDR3 DNA reads TGTGCCAGCAGTTATGCAGGGGGCTCTAACACTGAAGCTTTCTTT. Translated, it gives CASSYAGGSNTEAFF.

CDR3 bases: TGTGCCAGCAGCCCGGGGGACAGGGCCTATGGCTACACCTTC. Translation gives CASSPGDRAYGYTF. The rearrangement links TRBV9 to TRBJ1-2, with 9 bases matching TRBD1. With 4 bases clipped from V and 4 bases from J, the junction kept 5 bases outside the gene matches. The CDR3 is made up of 14 amino acids. Looked up from germline, CDR1 is SGDLS and CDR2 is YYNGEE. The variable domain in full, with the rest retrieved from reference TRBV9 and TRBJ1-2, is DSGVTQTPKHLITATGQRVTLRCSPRSGDLSVYWYQQSLDQGLQFLIQYYNGEERAKGNILERFSAQQFPDLHSELNLSSLELGDSALYFCASSPGDRAYGYTFGSGTRLTVV.